Sequencing of this T cell receptor beta chain was carried out in a study of blood T cell repertoires in COVID-19. Study-wide context: Acute and convalescent COVID-19 specimens originated in the United States, Italy and Spain.

As processed by the authors: The assay estimated nucleated cells by amplifying reference gene primers. Profiling relied on immunoSEQ multiplex PCR, and the TCRdb table lists in-frame clones only, not all of them. The DNA gave D and trimming, while V, J and clone size come from that table. The sample has 400,000 to 450,000 clones, approximately 88% seen once. It was during active infection that Seattle patients were enrolled and then longitudinally followed. CDR1 and CDR2 from the germline V gene are SGDLS and YYNGEE. The CDR3 runs 15 residues. V trimming: 0 bases; J trimming: 8 bases; junction bases outside the gene matches: 5.

The source material was peripheral blood. The clonotype originates from a woman aged 45-65 years with COVID-19, enrolled during active disease. J is TRBJ1-2 and V is TRBV9; TRBD1 matches at 12 bases. CDR3 nucleotide sequence: TGTGCCAGCAGCGTAGAGGGGACAGGGGGCGACGGCTACACCTTC. Its protein is CASSVEGTGGDGYTF. Supplemented by reference TRBV9 and TRBJ1-2, the full variable domain reads DSGVTQTPKHLITATGQRVTLRCSPRSGDLSVYWYQQSLDQGLQFLIQYYNGEERAKGNILERFSAQQFPDLHSELNLSSLELGDSALYFCASSVEGTGGDGYTFGSGTRLTVV.